The present T cell receptor (beta chain) was sequenced within a study of somatic mutations in cytotoxic T cells in rheumatoid arthritis. Study information: Selected populations of V beta antibody-stained T cells underwent flow sorting at nearly 100% purity; these encompassed V beta1+ cells subjected to TCRB sequencing. Study-level findings and limits: The study found that the largest CD8+ clone exceeded 20% of CD8+ cells in about an eighth of the 65 patients.

Positive magnetic bead selection separated CD4+ and CD8+ cells, and flow cytometry confirmed purity. The table came from immunoSEQ multiplex PCR; TCRdb's copy has only in-frame clones and leaves some out. The sample has roughly 20,000 clones; about four fifths are singletons. This CDR3 has 11 amino acids. Germline CDR1 MGHRA, CDR2 YSYEKL. The V and J ends lost 5 bases and 6 bases respectively, with 7 bases between them. About this clone itself: Its specificity is unknown.

The receptor was isolated from an adult with rheumatoid arthritis. Sequencing was carried out using CD8+ T cells sorted from blood. The chain links TRBV4-1 to TRBJ1-2; no definite D call. The CDR3: CASSSLDGYTF. The CDR3 coding sequence is TGCGCCAGCAGCTCGTTAGATGGCTACACCTTC.